The source of this T cell receptor (beta chain) is a study of shared clonotypes between healthy human individuals. Spread over ten immunoSEQ deep assay plates, unsorted PBMC DNA underwent sequencing. Assay used: immunoSEQ multiplex PCR; TCRdb lists only in-frame clones, some missing. The table lists about 480,000 clones, almost 80% of them singletons. CDR3 length equals 13 residues. CDR1 SEHNR and CDR2 FQNEAQ come from the germline V gene (reference sequence). Deletions cut 7 bases from V and 6 bases from J, with 16 bases between. Every contributor of samples was a Caucasian grown-up residing in Nashville, Tennessee.

The source is a woman aged 40-49 years in good health. Some clones in this sample may be carry-over from other donors' samples. The gene calls are TRBV7-9 and TRBJ2-7, with D possibly TRBD2 on 6 matching bases. The sample taken for sequencing was PBMCs. DNA for the CDR3: TGTGCCAGCACCCAAGGGACTCTTCGCGAGCAGTACTTC. Translated, it gives CASTQGTLREQYF.